Following are 23 T cell receptor beta chains from one sample sequenced in a study of shared clonotypes between healthy human individuals. Here immunoSEQ multiplex PCR was the method, and the copy in TCRdb shows in-frame clones only, minus some. The data hold 2.3 million or so clones, with more than 80% observed a single time. The source material was naive CD4+ T cells from PBMCs. The subset was: CD45RA+ positively selected. Source of these receptors: a man aged 18 to 29 in good health. Some clones in this sample may be carry-over from other donors' samples.

The rearrangement links TRBV5-1 to TRBJ2-3, with D unclear. This CDR3 is 14 amino acids long. The germline V gene has CDR1 SGHRS and CDR2 YFSETQ. With 1 base removed from V and 4 bases from J, the gap between germline ends came to 10 bases. The CDR3 loop reads CASSLWGSPDTQYF. The CDR3 coding sequence is TGCGCCAGCAGCTTGTGGGGTTCCCCAGATACGCAGTATTTT.

The chain is built from TRBV5-1 and TRBJ2-1; D is possibly TRBD2 (6 bases). V was shortened by 4 bases and J by 8 bases, with 16 bases between the two germline ends. The CDR3 sequence is 14 residues long. Germline V lookup: CDR1 SGHRS, CDR2 YFSETQ. CDR3 protein: CASSPGLPQDEQFF. The CDR3 region has the DNA TGCGCCAGCAGCCCAGGACTACCTCAAGATGAGCAGTTCTTC.

The genes are TRBV2 and TRBJ1-5; TRBD1 agrees at 10 bases. CDR3 length: 17 amino acids. Germline CDR1 reads SNHLY; CDR2 reads FYNNEI. The junction had 7 bases not matched to a gene; V was cut back by 4 bases and J by 1 base. The CDR3 nucleotides are TGTGCCAGCAGTGCGATTAAGGACAGGGGGAGCAATCAGCCCCAGCATTTT. Translation gives CASSAIKDRGSNQPQHF.

The J gene is TRBJ2-5, the V gene TRBV5-1; D is undetermined. CDR3 length: 13 residues. Germline CDR1 SGHRS, CDR2 YFSETQ. The V end lost 4 bases, the J end lost 3 bases, and 10 bases lay between the germline ends. The CDR3 nucleotides are TGCGCCAGCAGCCAAGACTGGAAAGAGACCCAGTACTTC. Protein: CASSQDWKETQYF.

The V call is TRBV7-2, the J call TRBJ2-7, with 7 bases identical to TRBD2. Per the germline V gene, CDR1 is SGHTA and CDR2 is FQGNSA. V shed 4 bases, J shed 2 bases, and the junction held 8 bases outside the gene matches. CDR3 length: 15 residues. CDR3 protein: CASSYGAGPTYEQYF. CDR3 nucleotides: TGTGCCAGCAGCTACGGAGCGGGACCTACCTACGAGCAGTACTTC.

As regards this clone: Other DNA sequences of this sample code for an identical CDR3. The chain combines TRBV18 with TRBJ1-2; 8 nucleotides match TRBD1. V lost 3 bases, J lost 3 bases, and 6 bases stayed unmatched. The V gene's germline CDR1 is KGHSH and CDR2 LQKENI. The CDR3 extends over 15 amino acids. The CDR3 DNA sequence: TGTGCCAGCTCACCTACCGGGACAGGCGACTATGGCTACACCTTC. It codes for CASSPTGTGDYGYTF.

The chain has TRBV4-2 and TRBJ2-7; 9 nucleotides align to TRBD1. This CDR3 is 15 amino acids long. The germline V gene encodes CDR1 LGHNA and CDR2 YNFKEQ. With V trimmed by 4 bases and J by 5 bases, 9 bases remained unmatched. CDR3 nucleotides: TGTGCCAGCAGCCCTTCCGAGGGACAGGGACACGAGCAGTACTTC. This gives the protein CASSPSEGQGHEQYF.

The CDR3: CASSESSREGLYQPQHF. The CDR3 bases are TGTGCCAGCAGTGAGAGTTCCAGGGAAGGTCTTTATCAGCCCCAGCATTTT. V gene TRBV6-1 combines with J gene TRBJ1-5, with TRBD1 as a possible D gene (5 bases). In germline, CDR1 is MNHNS, CDR2 SASEGT. The length of the CDR3 is 17 residues. V shed 3 bases and J shed 5 bases, with 20 bases lying between them.

The V gene is TRBV6-6, the J gene TRBJ2-1; possible D gene TRBD1, 6 bases. The CDR3 extends over 15 amino acids. V was shortened by 6 bases and J by 3 bases, with 15 bases between the two germline ends. Germline V gene data show CDR1 as MNHNY and CDR2 as SVGAGI (reference sequence). The CDR3 is CASSQTGRLYNEQFF. In DNA form, the CDR3 reads TGTGCCAGCAGCCAAACAGGGCGACTCTACAATGAGCAGTTCTTC.

The genes are TRBV28 and TRBJ2-1; D might be TRBD2 (6 bases). The length of the CDR3 is 14 residues. Deletions cut 7 bases from V and 6 bases from J, with 16 bases between. In germline, CDR1 is MDHEN, CDR2 SYDVKM. CDR3 loop: CASTRDSTFNEQFF. The DNA of the CDR3 is TGTGCCAGCACCCGGGACTCCACTTTCAATGAGCAGTTCTTC. The entire variable domain, with the rest obtained from reference TRBV28 and TRBJ2-1, is as follows: DVKVTQSSRYLVKRTGEKVFLECVQDMDHENMFWYRQDPGLGLRLIYFSYDVKMKEKGDIPEGYSVSREKKERFSLILESASTNQTSMYLCASTRDSTFNEQFFGPGTRLTVL.

The chain combines TRBV5-1 with TRBJ1-1; D gene ambiguous. Trimming pared 0 bases from V and 4 bases from J, leaving 13 bases between. Germline CDR1 reads SGHRS; CDR2 reads YFSETQ. This CDR3 region has 15 residues. CDR3 DNA sequence: TGCGCCAGCAGCTTGGTGGGTCACTGGAGCACTGAAGCTTTCTTT. It specifies CASSLVGHWSTEAFF.

The CDR3 loop reads CASSYSTGTRDQPQHF. CDR3 bases: TGTGCCAGCAGTTACTCGACGGGCACGAGGGATCAGCCCCAGCATTTT. The rearrangement links TRBV6-6 to TRBJ1-5; D gene uncertain. CDR1 and CDR2 (germline): MNHNY, SVGAGI (reference sequence). Trimming removed 0 bases from V and 5 bases from J, with 14 bases in between. The CDR3 extends over 16 amino acids.

This clone was recorded once. The rearrangement uses TRBV18 and TRBJ1-1, with D maybe TRBD1 (6 bases). The CDR3 extends over 16 amino acids. Germline V lookup: CDR1 KGHSH, CDR2 LQKENI. V shed 3 bases and J shed 6 bases, with 20 bases lying between them. This CDR3 is CASSPPTDRPWAEAFF. DNA for the CDR3: TGTGCCAGCTCACCTCCGACTGACAGGCCATGGGCTGAAGCTTTCTTT.

V is TRBV28 and J is TRBJ1-1; 9 bases match TRBD1. Germline V gene lookup returns CDR1 MDHEN and CDR2 SYDVKM. The CDR3 runs to 13 residues. The ends lost 7 bases at V and 10 bases at J; junction bases unmatched: 10. CDR3 coding DNA: TGTGCCAGCAACCCAGGACAGGGGATGGGAGCTTTCTTT. Translating gives CASNPGQGMGAFF.

This chain links TRBV28 with TRBJ1-3; D not resolved. The CDR3 consists of 17 residues. In germline, CDR1 is MDHEN, CDR2 SYDVKM. V lost 6 bases, J lost 0 bases, and 18 bases lay in between. The CDR3 DNA reads TGTGCCAGCAGCGAAACAGCCCAGTTCACCTCTGGAAACACCATATATTTT. Translated, it gives CASSETAQFTSGNTIYF. Combining the CDR3 with reference TRBV28 and TRBJ1-3 gives the whole variable domain DVKVTQSSRYLVKRTGEKVFLECVQDMDHENMFWYRQDPGLGLRLIYFSYDVKMKEKGDIPEGYSVSREKKERFSLILESASTNQTSMYLCASSETAQFTSGNTIYFGEGSWLTVV.

The sample holds one count of this clone. V is TRBV19 and J is TRBJ2-2; D unresolved. This CDR3 is 15 amino acids long. Trimming pared 3 bases from V and 6 bases from J, leaving 14 bases between. Germline V CDR1 and CDR2: LNHDA, SQIVND (reference sequence). The CDR3 spells CASSIWSAVAGELFF. The CDR3 bases are TGTGCCAGTAGTATTTGGAGTGCCGTCGCCGGGGAGCTGTTTTTT.

The genes are TRBV11-2 and TRBJ1-5; D is ambiguous. Trimming removed 0 bases at V and 4 bases at J, with 10 bases between. The CDR3 has 15 residues. Germline V gene sequence: CDR1 SGHAT, CDR2 FQNNGV. CDR3 amino acids: CASSLDPARNQPQHF. The CDR3, as DNA: TGTGCCAGCAGCTTAGATCCAGCTCGGAATCAGCCCCAGCATTTT.

V and J are TRBV28 and TRBJ2-7; the D is unclear. Germline-derived CDR1 and CDR2 are MDHEN and SYDVKM. Trimming took 2 bases from V and 7 from J, leaving 15 bases between them. This CDR3 is 14 amino acids long. The CDR3 loop reads CASSLGGKTREQYF. DNA for the CDR3: TGTGCCAGCAGTTTAGGCGGAAAAACGCGAGAGCAGTACTTC.

There are a few counts of this clone. Other DNA sequences of this sample code for an identical CDR3. This chain joins TRBV4-1 and TRBJ1-1, with 10 bases lining up with TRBD1. The germline CDR1 and CDR2 sequences are MGHRA and YSYEKL. V lost 3 bases to trimming and J lost 5 bases; unmatched junction nucleotides: 3. This CDR3 is built from 14 residues. This CDR3 reads CASSQGQGRTEAFF. The CDR3 nucleotides read TGCGCCAGCAGCCAGGGACAGGGGAGGACTGAAGCTTTCTTT.

The chain links TRBV5-8 to TRBJ1-1; D may be TRBD1 (6 bases). Trimming left V 4 bases short and J 5 bases short, with 6 bases between. The CDR3 is 11 amino acids. Germline V CDR1 and CDR2: SGHTS, YDEGEE. The CDR3 spells CASSRGTEAFF. DNA for the CDR3: TGTGCCAGCAGCAGGGGGACTGAAGCTTTCTTT.

V is TRBV9 and J is TRBJ2-7, with 9 bases aligning to TRBD2. The CDR3 has 14 amino acids. Germline CDR1 reads SGDLS; CDR2 reads YYNGEE. V was clipped by 4 bases and J by 4 bases; unmatched bases: 6. CDR3 loop: CASSPVAGAYEQYF. In nucleotides, the CDR3 is TGTGCCAGCAGCCCGGTAGCGGGAGCTTACGAGCAGTACTTC.

This chain connects TRBV4-1 to TRBJ2-1; 10 bases align to TRBD2. Per the germline V gene, CDR1 is MGHRA and CDR2 is YSYEKL. The length of the CDR3 is 17 residues. V lost 0 bases to trimming and J lost 8 bases; unmatched junction nucleotides: 10. The CDR3 DNA is TGCGCCAGCAGCCAAGAAGGGACGGCTAGCGGGAGTCATGAGCAGTTCTTC. Its translation: CASSQEGTASGSHEQFF.

This rearrangement joins TRBV5-1 to TRBJ2-2; 9 nucleotides line up with TRBD1. Trimming removed 0 bases from V and 5 bases from J; junction bases left unmatched: 5. There are 16 residues in the CDR3. CDR1 SGHRS and CDR2 YFSETQ come from the germline V gene. The CDR3 sequence: CASSLDGTGWTGELFF. The CDR3 DNA is TGCGCCAGCAGCTTGGATGGGACAGGGTGGACCGGGGAGCTGTTTTTT. The full variable domain, rest sourced from reference TRBV5-1 and TRBJ2-2, is KAGVTQTPRYLIKTRGQQVTLSCSPISGHRSVSWYQQTPGQGLQFLFEYFSETQRNKGNFPGRFSGRQFSNSRSEMNVSTLELGDSALYLCASSLDGTGWTGELFFGEGSRLTVL.